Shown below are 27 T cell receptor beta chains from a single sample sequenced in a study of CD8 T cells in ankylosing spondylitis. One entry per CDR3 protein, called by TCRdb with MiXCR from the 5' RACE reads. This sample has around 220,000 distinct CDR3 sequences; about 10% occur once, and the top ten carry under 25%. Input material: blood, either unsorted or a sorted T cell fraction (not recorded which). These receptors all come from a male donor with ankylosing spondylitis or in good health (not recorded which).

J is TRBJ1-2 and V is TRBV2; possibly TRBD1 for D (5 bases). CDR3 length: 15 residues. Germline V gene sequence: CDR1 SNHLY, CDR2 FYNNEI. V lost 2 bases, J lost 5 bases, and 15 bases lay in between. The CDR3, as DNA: TGTGCCAGCAGTGAAATGATGGGGGTAGGGTATGGCTACACCTTC. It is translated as CASSEMMGVGYGYTF.

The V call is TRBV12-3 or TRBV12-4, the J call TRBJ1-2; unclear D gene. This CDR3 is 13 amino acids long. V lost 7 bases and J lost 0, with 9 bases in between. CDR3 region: CASMGGTNYGYTF. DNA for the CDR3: TGTGCCAGCATGGGAGGGACTAACTATGGCTACACCTTC.

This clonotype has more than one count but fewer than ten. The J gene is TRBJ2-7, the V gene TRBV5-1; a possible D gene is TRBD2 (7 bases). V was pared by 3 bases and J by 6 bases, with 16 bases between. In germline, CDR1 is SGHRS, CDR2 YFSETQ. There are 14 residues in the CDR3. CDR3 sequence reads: CASSSSGGPVEQYF. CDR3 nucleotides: TGCGCCAGCAGCTCCTCGGGGGGCCCGGTCGAGCAGTACTTC.

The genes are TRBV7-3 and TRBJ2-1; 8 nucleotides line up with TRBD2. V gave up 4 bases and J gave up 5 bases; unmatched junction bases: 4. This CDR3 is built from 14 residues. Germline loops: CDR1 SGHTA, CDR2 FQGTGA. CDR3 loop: CASSSRGGHNEQFF. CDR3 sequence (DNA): TGTGCCAGCAGCTCCCGGGGGGGCCACAATGAGCAGTTCTTC.

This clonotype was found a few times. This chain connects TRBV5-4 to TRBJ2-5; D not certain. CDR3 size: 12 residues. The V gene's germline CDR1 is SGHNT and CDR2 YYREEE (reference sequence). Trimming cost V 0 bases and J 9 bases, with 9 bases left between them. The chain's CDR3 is CASSLDSVSQYF. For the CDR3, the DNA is TGTGCCAGCAGCTTGGATTCGGTTTCCCAGTACTTC.

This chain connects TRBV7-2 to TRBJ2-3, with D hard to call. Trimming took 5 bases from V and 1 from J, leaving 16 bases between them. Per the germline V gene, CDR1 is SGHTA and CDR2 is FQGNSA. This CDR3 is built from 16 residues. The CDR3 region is CASSVFSPPGTDTQYF. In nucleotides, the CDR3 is TGTGCCAGCAGCGTCTTTAGTCCCCCCGGCACAGATACGCAGTATTTT.

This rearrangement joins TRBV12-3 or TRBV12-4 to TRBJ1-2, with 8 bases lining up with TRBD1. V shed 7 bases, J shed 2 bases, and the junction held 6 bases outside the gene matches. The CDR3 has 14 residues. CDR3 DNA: TGTGCCAGCATTCGGACAGGGATGAACTATGGCTACACCTTC. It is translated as CASIRTGMNYGYTF.

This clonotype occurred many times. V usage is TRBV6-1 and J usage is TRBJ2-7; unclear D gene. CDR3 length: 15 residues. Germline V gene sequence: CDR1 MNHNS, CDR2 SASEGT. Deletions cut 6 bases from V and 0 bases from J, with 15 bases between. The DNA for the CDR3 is TGTGCCAGCAGGCGACAAGGGCCAAGCTCCTACGAGCAGTACTTC. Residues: CASRRQGPSSYEQYF.

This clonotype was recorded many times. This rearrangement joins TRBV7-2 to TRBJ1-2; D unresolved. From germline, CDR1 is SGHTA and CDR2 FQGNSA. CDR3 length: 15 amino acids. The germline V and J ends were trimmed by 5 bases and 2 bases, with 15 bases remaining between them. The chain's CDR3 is CASSPAWAENYGYTF. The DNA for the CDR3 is TGTGCCAGCAGCCCAGCCTGGGCGGAGAACTATGGCTACACCTTC.

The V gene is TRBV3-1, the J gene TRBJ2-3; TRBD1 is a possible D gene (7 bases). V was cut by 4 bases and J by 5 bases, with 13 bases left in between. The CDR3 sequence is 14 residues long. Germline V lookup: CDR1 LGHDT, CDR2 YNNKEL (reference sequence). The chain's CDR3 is CASSPGQGGDTQYF. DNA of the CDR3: TGTGCCAGCAGCCCCGGCCAGGGGGGAGATACGCAGTATTTT.

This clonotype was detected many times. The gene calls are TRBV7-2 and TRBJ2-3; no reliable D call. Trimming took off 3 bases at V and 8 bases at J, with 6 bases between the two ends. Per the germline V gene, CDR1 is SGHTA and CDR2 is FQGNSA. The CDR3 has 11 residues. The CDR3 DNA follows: TGTGCCAGCAGCTTGGATGGTACGCAGTATTTT. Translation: CASSLDGTQYF.

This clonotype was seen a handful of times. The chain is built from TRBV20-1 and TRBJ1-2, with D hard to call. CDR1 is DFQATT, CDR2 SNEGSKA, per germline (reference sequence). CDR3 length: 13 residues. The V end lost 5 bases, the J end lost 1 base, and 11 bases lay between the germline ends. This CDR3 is CSAPRIYNYGYTF. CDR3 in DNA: TGCAGTGCTCCGCGGATTTATAACTATGGCTACACCTTC.

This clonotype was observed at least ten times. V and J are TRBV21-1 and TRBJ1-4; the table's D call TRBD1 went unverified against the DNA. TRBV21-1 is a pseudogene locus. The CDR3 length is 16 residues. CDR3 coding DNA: TGTGCCAGCACCGCCCCCGACAGGGTCTTTAATGAAAAACTGTTTTTT. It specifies CASTAPDRVFNEKLFF.

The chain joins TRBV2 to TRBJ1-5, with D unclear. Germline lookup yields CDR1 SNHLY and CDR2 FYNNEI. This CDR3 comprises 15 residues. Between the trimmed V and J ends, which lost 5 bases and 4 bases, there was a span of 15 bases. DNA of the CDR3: TGTGCCAGCAGTCCATACAGCTTGGAGAATCAGCCCCAGCATTTT. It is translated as CASSPYSLENQPQHF. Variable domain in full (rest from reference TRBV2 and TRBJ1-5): EPEVTQTPSHQVTQMGQEVILRCVPISNHLYFYWYRQILGQKVEFLVSFYNNEISEKSEIFDDQFSVERPDGSNFTLKIRSTKLEDSAMYFCASSPYSLENQPQHFGDGTRLSIL.

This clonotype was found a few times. CDR3 loop: CAISDQGGYEQYF. CDR3 coding DNA: TGTGCCATCAGTGATCAGGGAGGGTACGAGCAGTACTTC. The rearrangement uses TRBV10-3 and TRBJ2-7; 7 nucleotides line up with TRBD2. From germline, CDR1 is ENHRY and CDR2 SYGVKD. CDR3 size: 13 residues. Trimming removed 3 bases from V and 4 bases from J; junction bases left unmatched: 3.

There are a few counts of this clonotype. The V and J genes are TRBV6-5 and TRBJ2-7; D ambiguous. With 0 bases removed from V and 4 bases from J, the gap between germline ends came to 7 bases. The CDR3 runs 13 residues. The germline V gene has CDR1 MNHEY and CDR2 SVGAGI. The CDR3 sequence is CASSYSMGYEQYF. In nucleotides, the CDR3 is TGTGCCAGCAGTTACTCAATGGGGTACGAGCAGTACTTC.

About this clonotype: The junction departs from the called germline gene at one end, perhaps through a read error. The CDR3 coding sequence is TGTGCCAGCAGCCTGGACTCGGAAGAGACCAAGTACTTC. Residues: CASSLDSEETKYF. This chain links TRBV3-1 with TRBJ2-5; a weak D match, TRBD2 (5 bases). Germline values: CDR1 LGHDT, CDR2 YNNKEL (reference sequence). This CDR3 contains 13 residues.

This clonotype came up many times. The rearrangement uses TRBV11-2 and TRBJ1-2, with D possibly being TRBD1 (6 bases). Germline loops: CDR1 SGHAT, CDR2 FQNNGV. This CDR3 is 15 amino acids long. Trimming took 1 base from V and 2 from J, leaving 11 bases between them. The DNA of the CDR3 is TGTGCCAGCAGCTTAGTTCCCACAGGGAACTATGGCTACACCTTC. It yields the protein CASSLVPTGNYGYTF.

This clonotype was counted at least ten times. CDR3 coding DNA: TGTGCCACCAGCAGAGACGGAACAGGGATCTACGAGCAGTACTTC. Translated: CATSRDGTGIYEQYF. This chain connects TRBV15 to TRBJ2-7, with D perhaps matching TRBD1 (6 bases). V shed 0 bases and J shed 3 bases, with 12 bases lying between them. This CDR3 has 15 amino acids. Germline V lookup: CDR1 LNHNV, CDR2 YYDKDF (reference sequence).

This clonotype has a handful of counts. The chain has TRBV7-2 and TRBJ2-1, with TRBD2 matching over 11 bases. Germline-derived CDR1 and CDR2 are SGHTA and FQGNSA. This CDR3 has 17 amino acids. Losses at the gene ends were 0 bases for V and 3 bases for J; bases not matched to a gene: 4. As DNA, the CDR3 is TGTGCCAGCAGCTTAGCCCTTCTAGCGGGGGGCTACAATGAGCAGTTCTTC. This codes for CASSLALLAGGYNEQFF.

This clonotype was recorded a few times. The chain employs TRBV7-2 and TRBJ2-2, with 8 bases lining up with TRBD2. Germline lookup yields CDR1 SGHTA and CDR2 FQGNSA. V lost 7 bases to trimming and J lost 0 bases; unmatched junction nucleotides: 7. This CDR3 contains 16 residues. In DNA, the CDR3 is TGTGCCAGCACTAAGCGGGGGCTCTCGAACACCGGGGAGCTGTTTTTT. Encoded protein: CASTKRGLSNTGELFF.

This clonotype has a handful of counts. CDR3: CASTPTGHEYQETQYF. CDR3 nucleotides: TGCGCCAGCACTCCAACGGGACACGAGTACCAAGAGACCCAGTACTTC. The chain has TRBV5-1 and TRBJ2-5, with a weak D call TRBD1 (6 bases). Trimming removed 6 bases from V and 0 bases from J, with 18 bases in between. Germline assignment: CDR1 SGHRS and CDR2 YFSETQ. The CDR3 loop spans 16 amino acids.

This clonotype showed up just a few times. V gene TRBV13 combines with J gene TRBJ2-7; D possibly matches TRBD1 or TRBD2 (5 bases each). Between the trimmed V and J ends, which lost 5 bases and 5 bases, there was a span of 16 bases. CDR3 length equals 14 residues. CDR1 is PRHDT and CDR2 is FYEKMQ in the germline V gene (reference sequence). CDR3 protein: CASSPRDRYNEQYF. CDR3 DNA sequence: TGTGCCAGCAGCCCCCGGGACCGGTACAACGAGCAGTACTTC.

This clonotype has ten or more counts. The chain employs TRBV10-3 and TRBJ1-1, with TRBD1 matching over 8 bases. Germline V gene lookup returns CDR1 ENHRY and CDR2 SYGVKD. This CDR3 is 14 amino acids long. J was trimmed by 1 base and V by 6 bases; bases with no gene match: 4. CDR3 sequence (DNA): TGTGCCATCAGGCCCGGGACAGGGAACACTGAAGCTTTCTTT. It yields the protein CAIRPGTGNTEAFF.

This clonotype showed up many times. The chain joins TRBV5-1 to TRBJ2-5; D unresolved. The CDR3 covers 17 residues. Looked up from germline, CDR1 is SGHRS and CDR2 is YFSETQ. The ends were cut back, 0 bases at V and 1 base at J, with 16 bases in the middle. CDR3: CASSLGGVGGSQETQYF. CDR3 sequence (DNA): TGCGCCAGCAGCTTGGGTGGAGTAGGCGGATCCCAAGAGACCCAGTACTTC.

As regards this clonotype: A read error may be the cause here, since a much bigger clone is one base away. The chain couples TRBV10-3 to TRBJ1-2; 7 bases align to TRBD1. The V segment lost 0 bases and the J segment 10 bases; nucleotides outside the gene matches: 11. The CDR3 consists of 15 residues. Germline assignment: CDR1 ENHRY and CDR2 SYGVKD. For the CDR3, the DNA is TGTGCCATCAGTGAGTCCCAGGGGGGATTTGATGCCTACACCTTC. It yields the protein CAISESQGGFDAYTF.

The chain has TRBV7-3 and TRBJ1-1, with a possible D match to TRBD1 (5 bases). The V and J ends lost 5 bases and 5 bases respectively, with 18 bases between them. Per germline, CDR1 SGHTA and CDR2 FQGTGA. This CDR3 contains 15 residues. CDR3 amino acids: CASSPRGGVETEAFF. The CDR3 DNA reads TGTGCCAGCAGCCCGCGGGGGGGGGTGGAAACTGAAGCTTTCTTT.